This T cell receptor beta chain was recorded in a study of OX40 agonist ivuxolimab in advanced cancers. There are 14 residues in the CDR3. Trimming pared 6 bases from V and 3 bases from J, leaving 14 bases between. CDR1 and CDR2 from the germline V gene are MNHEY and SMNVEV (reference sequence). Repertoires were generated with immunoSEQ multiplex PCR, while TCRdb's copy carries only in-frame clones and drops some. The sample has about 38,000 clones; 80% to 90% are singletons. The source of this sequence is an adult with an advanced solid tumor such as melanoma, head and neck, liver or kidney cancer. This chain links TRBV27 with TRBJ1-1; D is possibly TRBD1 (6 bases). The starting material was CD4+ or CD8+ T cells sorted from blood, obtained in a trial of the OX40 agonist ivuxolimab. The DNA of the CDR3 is TGTGCCAGCAGAAGGGACAACTCCTACACTGAAGCTTTCTTT. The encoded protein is CASRRDNSYTEAFF.